The 31 T cell receptor beta chains listed next were all sequenced from one sample in a study of blood T cells in healthy people across ages. PCR was performed a second time for 7 to 11 cycles using a sample-barcoded 5' primer and a J-beta primer mix. MiXCR was run by TCRdb on the 5' RACE reads, yielding one entry per CDR3 protein. The sample lists 600,000 to 650,000 distinct CDR3 sequences; about 54% were seen once. Specimen: blood. The receptor source for this set is a man aged 55 to 70 in good health.

This sequence joins TRBV4-1 and TRBJ1-1; TRBD1 matches at 12 bases. The CDR3 is 15 amino acids. The V gene's germline CDR1 is MGHRA and CDR2 YSYEKL. The junction had 5 bases not matched to a gene; V was cut back by 4 bases and J by 5 bases. The CDR3 protein is CASSPGQGARTEAFF. The DNA for the CDR3 is TGCGCCAGCAGCCCGGGACAGGGGGCGAGGACTGAAGCTTTCTTT.

The chain recombines TRBV7-9 with TRBJ2-1; D may match TRBD1 or TRBD2 (6 bases each). TRBJ2-7 matches the DNA end more closely, so the J call is doubtful. Per germline, CDR1 SEHNR and CDR2 FQNEAQ (reference sequence). The CDR3 is 16 amino acids. DNA for the CDR3: TGTGCCAGCAGCGCCGCAGGGGCGGGGCTTGGGTACGAGCAGTACTTC. This translates into CASSAAGAGLGYEQYF.

In regard to this clonotype: Sequence at one end of the junction differs from germline and may be a read error. This rearrangement joins TRBV5-1 to TRBJ2-1; TRBD1 matches at 7 bases. Germline CDR1 SGHRS, CDR2 YFSETQ. This CDR3 has 14 amino acids. CDR3 amino acids: CASNLGQSYNEQFF. In DNA form, the CDR3 reads TGCGCCAGCAACTTGGGACAGTCATACAATGAGCAGTTCTTC.

This sequence joins TRBV6-6 and TRBJ2-1, with D possibly TRBD2 on 7 matching bases. This CDR3 has 16 residues. Between the trimmed V and J ends, which lost 0 bases and 5 bases, there was a span of 14 bases. The germline gives CDR1 MNHNY, CDR2 SVGAGI (reference sequence). The CDR3 region is CASSYSWGGADNEQFF. CDR3 DNA sequence: TGTGCCAGCAGTTACTCGTGGGGGGGGGCGGACAATGAGCAGTTCTTC.

The chain is built from TRBV11-2 and TRBJ2-3, with D unresolved. Germline V gene data show CDR1 as SGHAT and CDR2 as FQNNGV. The CDR3 contains 14 residues. The V end was cut by 1 base, the J end by 5 bases, with 10 bases between. CDR3 nucleotide sequence: TGTGCCAGCAGCTTAGGTGGTGGCGTAGATACGCAGTATTTT. Its translation is CASSLGGGVDTQYF.

This clonotype was observed a handful of times. The chain employs TRBV29-1 and TRBJ2-1; 14 bases agree with TRBD2. Germline V lookup: CDR1 SQVTM, CDR2 ANQGSEA. The V segment lost 4 bases and the J segment 10 bases; nucleotides outside the gene matches: 9. The CDR3 extends over 15 amino acids. CDR3 sequence: CSVGTSGGRGWEQFF. DNA of the CDR3: TGCAGCGTTGGGACTAGCGGGGGGCGGGGATGGGAGCAGTTCTTC.

On this clonotype itself: At one end the junction does not follow the germline gene, possibly because of a read error. The V and J genes are TRBV27 and TRBJ2-7; 7 bases align to TRBD1. The CDR3 covers 12 residues. Germline CDR1 MNHEY, CDR2 SMNVEV (reference sequence). For the CDR3, the DNA is TGTGCCAGCAACCACAGGGGATACGGGCAGTACTTC. Translated, it gives CASNHRGYGQYF.

The chain links TRBV12-3 or TRBV12-4 to TRBJ1-5; no clear D. V was pared by 6 bases and J by 4 bases, with 16 bases between. The CDR3 is made up of 15 amino acids. The CDR3 nucleotides are TGTGCCAGCAGGAGTGACACCCACGGGAATCAGCCCCAGCATTTT. The encoded protein is CASRSDTHGNQPQHF.

The chain links TRBV11-1 to TRBJ2-6, with 9 bases fitting TRBD1. CDR1 and CDR2 from the germline V gene are SGHAT and FQDESV (reference sequence). The length of the CDR3 is 21 residues. With V trimmed by 1 base and J by 0 bases, 13 bases remained unmatched. CDR3 DNA sequence: TGTGCCAGCAGCTTAGAATGGGGGGGACAGGGCCGATTCTCTGGGGCCAACGTCCTGACTTTC. Encoded protein: CASSLEWGGQGRFSGANVLTF. Filled out from reference TRBV11-1 and TRBJ2-6, the complete variable domain reads EAEVAQSPRYKITEKSQAVAFWCDPISGHATLYWYRQILGQGPELLVQFQDESVVDDSQLPKDRFSAERLKGVDSTLKIQPAELGDSAMYLCASSLEWGGQGRFSGANVLTFGAGSRLTVL.

The V gene is TRBV24-1, the J gene TRBJ2-1, with TRBD2 matching over 10 bases. Germline-derived CDR1 and CDR2 are KGHDR and SFDVKD. The V gene end was trimmed by 6 bases and the J gene end by 3 bases; junction bases not matched to a gene: 7. The CDR3 sequence is 16 residues long. For the CDR3, the DNA is TGTGCCACCAGTCGGCTAGCGGGAGAATGCTACAATGAGCAGTTCTTC. Protein sequence: CATSRLAGECYNEQFF.

This clonotype was picked up many times. This sequence joins TRBV29-1 and TRBJ2-5; the D gene could be TRBD1 or TRBD2 (5 bases each). The CDR3 has 12 amino acids. V shed 4 bases and J shed 4 bases, with 10 bases lying between them. Germline values: CDR1 SQVTM, CDR2 ANQGSEA. CDR3 sequence: CSVGGTRETQYF. CDR3 in DNA: TGCAGCGTTGGGGGGACCCGAGAGACCCAGTACTTC.

This clonotype appeared a few times. The chain employs TRBV28 and TRBJ2-6; 9 bases fit TRBD2. V lost 10 bases to trimming and J lost 0 bases; unmatched junction nucleotides: 7. This CDR3 comprises 16 residues. Germline V gives CDR1 MDHEN, CDR2 SYDVKM. The CDR3 region is CAIMTSGYSGANVLTF. The CDR3 DNA follows: TGTGCCATCATGACTAGCGGTTACTCTGGGGCCAACGTCCTGACTTTC.

The CDR3 loop reads CASSSGPTSTEAFF. In DNA, the CDR3 is TGTGCCAGCAGTTCCGGACCGACGAGCACTGAAGCTTTCTTT. The chain is built from TRBV27 and TRBJ1-1; D is undetermined. This CDR3 spans 14 amino acids. Germline CDR1 MNHEY, CDR2 SMNVEV (reference sequence). The V and J ends lost 4 bases and 4 bases respectively, with 13 bases between them.

J is TRBJ1-2 and V is TRBV12-3 or TRBV12-4; D is uncertain. V lost 7 bases and J 0 bases, leaving 12 bases between the germline ends. The CDR3 extends over 14 amino acids. CDR3 loop: CASTRTFSNYGYTF. CDR3 nucleotides: TGTGCCAGCACCCGGACGTTCTCTAACTATGGCTACACCTTC.

The rearrangement uses TRBV28 and TRBJ2-7; unclear D gene. CDR1 and CDR2 (germline): MDHEN, SYDVKM. The CDR3 length is 14 residues. V lost 3 bases, J lost 2 bases, and 11 bases lay in between. CDR3 in amino acids: CASSFGAVAYEQYF. CDR3 DNA: TGTGCCAGCAGTTTTGGTGCTGTAGCCTACGAGCAGTACTTC. Drawing the rest from reference TRBV28 and TRBJ2-7, the complete variable domain is DVKVTQSSRYLVKRTGEKVFLECVQDMDHENMFWYRQDPGLGLRLIYFSYDVKMKEKGDIPEGYSVSREKKERFSLILESASTNQTSMYLCASSFGAVAYEQYFGPGTRLTVT.

The genes are TRBV27 and TRBJ1-2, with D possibly TRBD1 on 5 matching bases. Between the trimmed V and J ends, which lost 2 bases and 6 bases, there was a span of 19 bases. Germline V gene data show CDR1 as MNHEY and CDR2 as SMNVEV (reference sequence). The CDR3 has 16 amino acids. The CDR3 reads CASSLRARVQGDGYTF. The CDR3 DNA reads as TGTGCCAGCAGTTTAAGGGCTCGGGTCCAAGGGGATGGCTACACCTTC.

The rearrangement joins TRBV12-3 or TRBV12-4 to TRBJ2-5, with D uncertain. This CDR3 has 13 residues. Trimming took off 7 bases at V and 4 bases at J, with 13 bases between the two ends. The CDR3 loop reads CASTTDLGETQYF. The CDR3 DNA sequence: TGTGCCAGCACCACGGACCTCGGAGAGACCCAGTACTTC.

The CDR3 bases are TGCGCCAGCAGCTTGTATAGGGCCGATTCACCCCTCCACTTT. The encoded protein is CASSLYRADSPLHF. The V gene is TRBV5-1, the J gene TRBJ1-6; no definite D call. CDR3 length equals 14 residues. Germline values: CDR1 SGHRS, CDR2 YFSETQ. V lost 1 base and J lost 8, with 10 bases in between.

The CDR3 spells CASSESTGGCEQYF. The CDR3 DNA is TGCGCCAGCAGCGAGAGCACAGGGGGGTGCGAGCAGTACTTC. The chain employs TRBV5-1 and TRBJ2-7; 8 bases map to TRBD1. The CDR3 contains 14 residues. CDR1 SGHRS and CDR2 YFSETQ come from the germline V gene. The J segment lost 6 bases and the V segment lost 4 bases, leaving 9 bases of the junction unmatched.

The rearrangement joins TRBV27 to TRBJ2-1; TRBD2 might be the D (7 bases). This CDR3 has 14 residues. Germline values: CDR1 MNHEY, CDR2 SMNVEV (reference sequence). V was pared by 7 bases and J by 5 bases, with 15 bases between. CDR3 nucleotides: TGTGCCAGCACGGTCGGGGGGCCAAACAATGAGCAGTTCTTC. Amino acid sequence: CASTVGGPNNEQFF.

The gene calls are TRBV20-1 and TRBJ2-1; D remains unclear. Per the germline V gene, CDR1 is DFQATT and CDR2 is SNEGSKA (reference sequence). V was trimmed by 5 bases and J by 2 bases, leaving 13 bases between them. The CDR3 extends over 14 amino acids. CDR3 nucleotides: TGCAGTGCTCAATCCGAAGCCCCCTACAATGAGCAGTTCTTC. Translated, it gives CSAQSEAPYNEQFF.

The chain employs TRBV7-2 and TRBJ1-2, with 8 bases that match TRBD1. The V gene's germline CDR1 is SGHTA and CDR2 FQGNSA. J lost 5 bases, V lost 5 bases, and 13 bases had no gene match. The CDR3 is made up of 16 amino acids. The CDR3 loop is CASSPAPLQGVYGYTF. CDR3 nucleotide sequence: TGTGCCAGCAGCCCCGCCCCCCTACAGGGGGTTTATGGCTACACCTTC. Together with reference TRBV7-2 and TRBJ1-2, the CDR3 gives the full variable domain: GAGVSQSPSNKVTEKGKDVELRCDPISGHTALYWYRQSLGQGLEFLIYFQGNSAPDKSGLPSDRFSAERTGGSVSTLTIQRTQQEDSAVYLCASSPAPLQGVYGYTFGSGTRLTVV.

The V and J genes are TRBV20-1 and TRBJ1-2; D remains unclear. CDR3 length equals 13 residues. V was shortened by 4 bases and J by 0 bases, with 9 bases between the two germline ends. Germline V gene lookup returns CDR1 DFQATT and CDR2 SNEGSKA (reference sequence). The CDR3 DNA reads TGCAGTGCTACCTGGACCCCTAACTATGGCTACACCTTC. Amino acid sequence: CSATWTPNYGYTF.

This clonotype was found a few times. The DNA of the CDR3 is TGTGCCAGCAGCCAGGAACTAGCGGGGGGCCTCTCCGAGCAGTACTTC. As protein: CASSQELAGGLSEQYF. This chain connects TRBV4-2 to TRBJ2-7; 12 bases are a match to TRBD2. In germline, CDR1 is LGHNA, CDR2 YNFKEQ. The CDR3 runs to 16 residues. The J segment lost 6 bases and the V segment lost 3 bases, leaving 9 bases of the junction unmatched.

J is TRBJ1-1 and V is TRBV2; 9 bases match TRBD1. The germline CDR1 and CDR2 sequences are SNHLY and FYNNEI. V lost 5 bases, J lost 6 bases, and 16 bases stayed unmatched. The length of the CDR3 is 17 residues. The CDR3 DNA sequence: TGTGCCAGCAGTTCCACAGGGGGCGAACGGGGCTTAGCTGAAGCTTTCTTT. This codes for CASSSTGGERGLAEAFF.

V and J are TRBV7-9 and TRBJ1-5; D gene unclear. The CDR3 spans 15 residues. The germline V and J ends were trimmed by 1 base and 1 base, with 8 bases remaining between them. Germline V gene sequence: CDR1 SEHNR, CDR2 FQNEAQ (reference sequence). In DNA, the CDR3 is TGTGCCAGCAGCTTAGAGGGTGGAAGCAATCAGCCCCAGCATTTT. This sequence encodes CASSLEGGSNQPQHF.

This chain links TRBV7-2 with TRBJ1-2; no firm D call. The V and J ends lost 5 bases and 13 bases respectively, with 14 bases between them. The CDR3 length is 11 residues. From germline, CDR1 is SGHTA and CDR2 FQGNSA. The CDR3 is CASSQVGPSTF. In nucleotides, the CDR3 is TGTGCCAGCAGCCAAGTCGGGCCCTCCACCTTC.

The chain combines TRBV28 with TRBJ2-7, with TRBD1 matching 9 bases. The germline V gene has CDR1 MDHEN and CDR2 SYDVKM. J lost 6 bases, V lost 5 bases, and 11 bases had no gene match. CDR3 length equals 15 residues. The CDR3 DNA is TGTGCCAGCAGTCAACCGGGACAGGGTTCTGCCGAGCAGTACTTC. It is translated as CASSQPGQGSAEQYF.

This chain connects TRBV20-1 to TRBJ1-5, with D tentatively TRBD1 (5 bases). The germline CDR1 and CDR2 sequences are DFQATT and SNEGSKA (reference sequence). Trimming took 1 base from V and 2 from J, leaving 15 bases between them. The CDR3 runs 16 residues. For the CDR3, the DNA is TGCAGTGCTAGAGGGAGAGGGACGTCCGGCAATCAGCCCCAGCATTTT. Translation: CSARGRGTSGNQPQHF.

The chain links TRBV5-1 to TRBJ1-2; 7 nucleotides line up with TRBD1. CDR1 is SGHRS, CDR2 YFSETQ, per germline. The CDR3 covers 15 residues. Trimming at V came to 3 bases and at J to 5 bases, leaving 10 bases not matched to a gene. The CDR3 DNA follows: TGCGCCAGCAGCTCAGACCCGACAGGGTCGTATGGCTACACCTTC. This sequence encodes CASSSDPTGSYGYTF.

The chain combines TRBV20-1 with TRBJ1-2; a weak D match, TRBD1 (5 bases). Looked up from germline, CDR1 is DFQATT and CDR2 is SNEGSKA (reference sequence). Trimming removed 4 bases from V and 4 bases from J, with 7 bases in between. The CDR3 has 11 amino acids. The CDR3 here is CSATTGYGYTF. CDR3 bases: TGCAGTGCTACCACAGGCTATGGCTACACCTTC.